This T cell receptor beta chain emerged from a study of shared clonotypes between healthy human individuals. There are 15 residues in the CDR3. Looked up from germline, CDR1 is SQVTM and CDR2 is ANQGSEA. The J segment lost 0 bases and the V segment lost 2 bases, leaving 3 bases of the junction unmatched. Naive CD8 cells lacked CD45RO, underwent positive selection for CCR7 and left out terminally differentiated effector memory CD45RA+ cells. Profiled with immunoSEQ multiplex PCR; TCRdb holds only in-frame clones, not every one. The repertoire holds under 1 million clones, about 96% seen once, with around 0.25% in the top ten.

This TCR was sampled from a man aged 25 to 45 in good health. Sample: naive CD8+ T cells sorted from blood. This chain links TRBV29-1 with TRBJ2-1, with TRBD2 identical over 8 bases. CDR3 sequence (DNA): TGCAGCGTTGAATCAGGGACTAGCTCCTACAATGAGCAGTTCTTC. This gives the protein CSVESGTSSYNEQFF.